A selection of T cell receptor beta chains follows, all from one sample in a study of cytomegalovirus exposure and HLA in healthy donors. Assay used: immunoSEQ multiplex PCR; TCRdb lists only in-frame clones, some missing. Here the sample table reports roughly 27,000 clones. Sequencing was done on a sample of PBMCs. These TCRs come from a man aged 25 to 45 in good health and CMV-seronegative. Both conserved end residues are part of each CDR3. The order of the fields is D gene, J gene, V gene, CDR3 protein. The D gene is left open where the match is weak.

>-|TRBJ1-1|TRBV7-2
CASSLDRSWTEAFF
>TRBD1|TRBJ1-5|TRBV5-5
CASSLTGVVQPQHF
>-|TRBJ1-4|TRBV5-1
CASSPRGSSNEKLFF
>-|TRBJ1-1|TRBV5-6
CASSLGGGLTEAFF
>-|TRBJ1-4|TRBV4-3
CASSQAPGHGAVTNEKLFF
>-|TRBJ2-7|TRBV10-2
CASKPPVASYEQYF
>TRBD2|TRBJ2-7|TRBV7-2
CASSLNRRAGAYEQYF
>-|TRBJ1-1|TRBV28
CASTRGGTPEAFF
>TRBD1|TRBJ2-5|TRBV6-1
CASSADAPDREETQYF
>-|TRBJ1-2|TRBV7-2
CASSLGGAGLGGGYTF
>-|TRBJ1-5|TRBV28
CASRGQFNQPQHF
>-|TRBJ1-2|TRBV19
CASSIAYGYTF
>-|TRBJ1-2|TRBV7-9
CASRSFRGADYGYTF
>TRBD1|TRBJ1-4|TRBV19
CASSIGTGHTSEKLFF
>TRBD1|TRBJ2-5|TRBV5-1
CASSPLTGQETQYF
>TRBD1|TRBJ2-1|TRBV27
CASSQPTGVEQFF
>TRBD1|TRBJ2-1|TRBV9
CASSVGGQGLYEQFF
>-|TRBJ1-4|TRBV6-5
CASRSLQGRNEKLFF
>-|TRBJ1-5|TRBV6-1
CASSNQGINQPQHF
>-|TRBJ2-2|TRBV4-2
CASSQETASTGELFF
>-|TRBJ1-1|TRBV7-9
CAVENFSNTEAFF
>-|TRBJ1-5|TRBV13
CASSLFNDQPQHF
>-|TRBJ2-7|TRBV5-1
CASSGVDRQYF
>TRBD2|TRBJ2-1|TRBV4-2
CASSRGLADDNEQFF
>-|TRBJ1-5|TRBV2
CASRTREWEPQHF
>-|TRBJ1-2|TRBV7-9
CASSLGVAGHYGYTF
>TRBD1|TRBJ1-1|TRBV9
CASSPRTGGDTEAFF
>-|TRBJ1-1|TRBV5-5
CASSLGGTSEAFF
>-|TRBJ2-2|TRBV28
CASTLGAPGELFF
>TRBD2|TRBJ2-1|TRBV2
CASSTRTSGGEQFF
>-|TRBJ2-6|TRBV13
CASSLQAQGILLGANVLTF
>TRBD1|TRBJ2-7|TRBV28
CASSPAPDRGLEQYF
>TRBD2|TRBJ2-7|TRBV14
CASSQEGLAGFYEQYF
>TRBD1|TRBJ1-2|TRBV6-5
CARSKQGAGGYTF
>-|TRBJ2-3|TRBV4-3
CASSQDLRGQTQYF
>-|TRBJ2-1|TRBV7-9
CASSIAALENEQFF
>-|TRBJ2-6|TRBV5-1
CASSLVVGSSGANVLTF
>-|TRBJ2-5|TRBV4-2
CASSQDWRFQETQYF
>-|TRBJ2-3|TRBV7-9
CAKGGSGTDTQYF
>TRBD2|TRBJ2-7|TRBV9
CASSVEAGGGYEQYF
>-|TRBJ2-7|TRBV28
CASSRRGTYEQYF
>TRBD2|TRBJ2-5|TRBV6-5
CASSLRLAGLETQYF